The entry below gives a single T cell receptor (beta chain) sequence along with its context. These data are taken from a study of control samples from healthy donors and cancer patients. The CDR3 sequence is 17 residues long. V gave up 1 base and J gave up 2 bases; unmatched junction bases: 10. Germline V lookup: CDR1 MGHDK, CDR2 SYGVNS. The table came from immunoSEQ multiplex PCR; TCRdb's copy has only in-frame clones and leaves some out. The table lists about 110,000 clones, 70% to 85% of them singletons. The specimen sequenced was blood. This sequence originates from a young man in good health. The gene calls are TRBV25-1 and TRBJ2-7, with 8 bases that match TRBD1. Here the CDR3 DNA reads TGTGCCAGCAGTGAATTCTCTTCTGCGACAGGGGCCTACGAGCAGTACTTC. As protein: CASSEFSSATGAYEQYF.